The entry that follows covers one TCR beta chain sequence. This clone was seen more than once but under ten times. The antigen this receptor binds is unknown. No per-base quality is available; no much larger clone lies one base away. Library construction relied on the immunoSEQ multiplex PCR assay. RNA was extracted from all samples and reverse transcribed into cDNA as template for TCR sequencing. SuperScript III was used for first-strand cDNA synthesis, primed with a 2:1 mix of oligo-dT and random hexamers. Amplification bias was assessed with a synthetic immune receptor repertoire, and residual bias was removed computationally. In the paper's pipeline: Raw reads were preprocessed to remove errors, and CDR3 was defined according to IMGT conventions as the region from the conserved cysteine to phenylalanine. Clonality was computed as 1 minus the Shannon entropy, with the entropy normalized by log2 of the number of productive unique TCRs. Whether each scalp clone was CD4 or CD8 was inferred by checking scalp TCRbeta sequences against the CD4 and CD8 repertoires from sorted blood. TCRdb retrieved this table from immuneACCESS and kept in-frame rearrangements only. Not all clones are present; in checked studies, unresolved V genes account for under half, and no reason is known for the remainder. The DNA gave D and trimming, while V, J and clone size come from that table. Across this sample there are around 200,000 clones, with more than 55% seen only once. The biggest ten clones account for less than 0.8% of the sample.

The CDR3, cysteine through phenylalanine, is 15 amino acids long. CDR3 DNA is the only sequence kept; it has 45 bases, read in frame from the first base. Per the germline V gene, SGHTA is the CDR1 and FQGNSA is the CDR2. Cut back by 1 base and 1 base, the V and J ends lie 10 bases apart. The sample's time point, from its label and the paper: about 4 weeks on oral tofacitinib. Per the publication, the treatment or condition label means: oral pan-JAK inhibitor, 5-10 mg twice daily. Lesional scalp punch biopsies and peripheral blood were obtained from alopecia areata patients. After PBMCs were isolated by density centrifugation and stained for CD3, CD4 and CD8, a FACSAria was used to sort CD4+ and CD8+ T cells. The sample is drawn from a study of CD8+ T cells in alopecia areata (dated by TCRdb to the late 2010s). Some background on the complete study: The treated patients took part in an open-label pilot trial in which moderate-to-severe alopecia areata was treated with oral tofacitinib at 5 to 10 mg twice daily. Clonality in the scalp was compared among normal scalp (n=4), patchy alopecia areata scalp (n=8), and alopecia totalis/universalis scalp (n=8). Biopsies were taken from tofacitinib-treated patients at baseline and again at 4 and 24 weeks into treatment, and several of those patients also had a later scalp biopsy. RNA was extracted with the PAXgene miRNA kit for fixed scalp, the miRNeasy kit for PBMCs, and the RNeasy kit for mouse skin. Patients stayed on tofacitinib for 6 to 18 months and then had 6 months of follow-up off drug so that delayed response and recurrence could be assessed. The SALT score, which quantifies the percentage of affected scalp surface area, was used to measure disease severity in treated patients. High-throughput TCRbeta sequencing was used to examine T cell clonal expansion in alopecia areata in both the C3H/HeJ mouse model and human patients. In humans, TCRbeta sequencing was performed on scalp tissue and on sorted CD4+ and CD8+ peripheral blood T cells from healthy controls and from patients with patchy or totalis/universalis alopecia areata. TCRbeta CDR3 regions were amplified by immunoSEQ multiplex PCR with 35 Vbeta forward and 13 Jbeta reverse primers. Study-wide conclusions, independent of this receptor: Shared TCR sequences between patients were less evident than in mice, which may be partly attributable to HLA diversity in the patient population. Tofacitinib significantly lowered scalp clonality and the number of expanded CD8+ clones among the top 100 scalp clones. Compared with normal scalp, lesional scalp, particularly in alopecia totalis/universalis, had higher clonality and more expanded CD8+ clones, which suggests antigenic drive. Scalp TCR repertoire analysis is complicated because resident alphabeta T cells in normal human skin are also sequenced, whereas mouse skin is dominated by gammadelta T cells. During tofacitinib treatment, many expanded lesional clones stuck around in both scalp and blood, and this persistence may partly explain why relapse happens after treatment is stopped. Because the treated cohort was small and included a single nonresponder, larger studies are needed to assess links between baseline CD8+ expansion and response.

Sequences were derived from CD4+ T cells sorted from blood, sampled at week 4, from a patient treated with tofacitinib. The rearranged segments are TRBV7-2 and TRBJ1-1; the D gene is unclear. The receptor's source is a human donor with alopecia areata. At the DNA level, the sequence is TGTGCCAGCAGCTTAGGGTCAGCTAGGAACACTGAAGCTTTCTTT. This codes for CASSLGSARNTEAFF.